These 18 T cell receptor beta chains share one sample of origin, sequenced in a study of blood T cell repertoires in COVID-19 (dated by TCRdb to the early 2020s). Preparation of the library involved the immunoSEQ multiplex PCR assay. Drawn from immuneACCESS, this table holds only the in-frame rearrangements with V and J called that TCRdb kept. Clones are partly lost; checked studies trace under half to an unresolved V gene and leave the rest unexplained. In this sample the table shows some 100,000 clones, around four fifths of which occur a single time. The top ten hold around an eighth of the sample. Sequencing was done on a sample of peripheral blood. These receptors were obtained from a man in his forties or fifties with active or convalescent COVID-19.

V is TRBV3-1 (or the pseudogene TRBV3-2) and J is TRBJ2-1; a weak D match, TRBD2 (6 bases). Trimming left V 8 bases short and J 8 bases short, with 25 bases between. Germline CDR1 reads LGHDT; CDR2 reads YNNKEL (reference sequence). The CDR3 has 16 residues. CDR3 in amino acids: CASGLFGSGVVDEQFF. CDR3 in DNA: TGTGCCAGCGGGTTGTTCGGGAGTGGGGTTGTGGATGAGCAGTTCTTC.

This clone is labeled medium-sized (0.01 to 0.1%). The chain carries TRBV6-5 and TRBJ2-2; 9 bases line up with TRBD1. Germline V CDR1 and CDR2: MNHEY, SVGAGI. V dropped 5 bases and J dropped 2; count of bases not matched to a gene: 3. The CDR3 extends over 15 amino acids. The CDR3 sequence: CASSTGGSNTGELFF. The CDR3 nucleotides read TGTGCCAGCAGTACAGGGGGCTCTAACACCGGGGAGCTGTTTTTT.

This clone was observed once. The chain employs TRBV19 and TRBJ2-3; tentative D call: TRBD1 (6 bases). The CDR3 spans 13 residues. Germline V gives CDR1 LNHDA, CDR2 SQIVND (reference sequence). Trimming left V 8 bases short and J 5 bases short, with 14 bases between. The CDR3 DNA sequence: TGTGCCAGTGAGGACAGCTGGGGAGATACGCAGTATTTT. Protein product: CASEDSWGDTQYF.

The V gene is TRBV27, the J gene TRBJ2-7, with a tentative D call TRBD2 (5 bases). The ends were cut back, 5 bases at V and 6 bases at J, with 11 bases in the middle. The CDR3 length is 12 residues. Germline V lookup: CDR1 MNHEY, CDR2 SMNVEV (reference sequence). Written as DNA, the CDR3 is TGTGCCAGCAGTGACGACTATAGCGAGCAGTACTTC. Translation gives CASSDDYSEQYF.

V gene TRBV9 combines with J gene TRBJ2-7, with 14 bases lining up with TRBD2. The V segment lost 3 bases and the J segment 6 bases; nucleotides outside the gene matches: 5. The length of the CDR3 is 15 residues. Per germline, CDR1 SGDLS and CDR2 YYNGEE. This CDR3 is CASSGSGTSGSEQYF. The CDR3 region has the DNA TGTGCCAGCAGCGGATCCGGGACTAGCGGGAGCGAGCAGTACTTC. The whole variable domain, filled in from reference TRBV9 and TRBJ2-7, reads DSGVTQTPKHLITATGQRVTLRCSPRSGDLSVYWYQQSLDQGLQFLIQYYNGEERAKGNILERFSAQQFPDLHSELNLSSLELGDSALYFCASSGSGTSGSEQYFGPGTRLTVT.

The chain is built from TRBV30 and TRBJ1-1, with D perhaps matching TRBD1 (5 bases). The V end lost 5 bases, the J end lost 1 base, and 8 bases lay between the germline ends. The CDR3 consists of 12 residues. CDR1 is GTSNPN and CDR2 is SVGIG in the germline V gene (reference sequence). The CDR3 sequence: CAWDSSNTEAFF. The DNA for the CDR3 is TGTGCCTGGGACAGCTCGAACACTGAAGCTTTCTTT.

This chain uses TRBV11-2 with TRBJ1-1; no clear D gene. CDR3 length: 13 residues. The V end was cut by 3 bases, the J end by 5 bases, with 10 bases between. Germline values: CDR1 SGHAT, CDR2 FQNNGV. The CDR3, as DNA: TGTGCCAGCAGCTTTAAGTACGGGACTGAAGCTTTCTTT. Protein product: CASSFKYGTEAFF.

The chain joins TRBV29-1 to TRBJ2-3; 9 nucleotides agree with TRBD1. Germline CDR1 reads SQVTM; CDR2 reads ANQGSEA. The CDR3 sequence is 13 residues long. With 6 bases clipped from V and 3 bases from J, the junction kept 4 bases outside the gene matches. The CDR3 DNA follows: TGCAGCGTCAGGACAGGGGAGACAGATACGCAGTATTTT. Its protein is CSVRTGETDTQYF.

This chain joins TRBV29-1 and TRBJ2-3, with D possibly matching TRBD2 (6 bases). The CDR3 runs 14 residues. Germline assignment: CDR1 SQVTM and CDR2 ANQGSEA. The V and J ends lost 7 bases and 6 bases respectively, with 20 bases between them. In nucleotides, the CDR3 is TGCAGCGGGGGGAGCGGGCGCGGCGCCGATACGCAGTATTTT. It translates to CSGGSGRGADTQYF.

The V gene is TRBV3-1 (or the pseudogene TRBV3-2), the J gene TRBJ1-4; D not certain. Germline V CDR1 and CDR2: LGHDT, YNNKEL (reference sequence). The CDR3 is 17 residues long. Deletions cut 4 bases from V and 2 bases from J, with 17 bases between. The CDR3 reads CASSPSADPRTNEKLFF. CDR3 nucleotides: TGTGCCAGCAGCCCTTCCGCCGATCCGAGGACTAATGAAAAACTGTTTTTT.

This sequence joins TRBV7-8 and TRBJ2-5, with 14 bases matching TRBD2. The CDR3 length is 18 residues. Germline V gene lookup returns CDR1 SGHVS and CDR2 FQNEAQ. The ends lost 3 bases at V and 3 bases at J; junction bases unmatched: 9. For the CDR3, the DNA is TGTGCCAGCAGCTTCGAAAGACCGGGACTAGCGGGAGAAGAGACCCAGTACTTC. It specifies CASSFERPGLAGEETQYF.

This clone was recorded a few times. The gene calls are TRBV29-1 and TRBJ2-2, with unresolved D. Per the germline V gene, CDR1 is SQVTM and CDR2 is ANQGSEA. Trimming cost V 3 bases and J 2 bases, with 7 bases left between them. The CDR3 sequence is 13 residues long. This chain's CDR3 is CSVEWANTGELFF. Here the CDR3 DNA reads TGCAGCGTTGAGTGGGCTAACACCGGGGAGCTGTTTTTT.

The rearrangement joins TRBV9 to TRBJ2-7; 7 bases agree with TRBD1. The length of the CDR3 is 16 residues. The germline V gene has CDR1 SGDLS and CDR2 YYNGEE. V gave up 4 bases and J gave up 0 bases; unmatched junction bases: 10. The CDR3 DNA reads as TGTGCCAGCAGCCCACATGGGACAGACAGCTCCTACGAGCAGTACTTC. It encodes CASSPHGTDSSYEQYF.

The gene calls are TRBV25-1 and TRBJ2-7; D is possibly TRBD1 (6 bases). V was pared by 4 bases and J by 2 bases, with 18 bases between. The CDR3 extends over 16 amino acids. Germline assignment: CDR1 MGHDK and CDR2 SYGVNS. CDR3 in amino acids: CASSVRGGGSTYEQYF. As DNA, the CDR3 is TGTGCCAGCAGTGTTAGAGGTGGGGGCTCAACCTACGAGCAGTACTTC.

This sequence joins TRBV28 and TRBJ1-1; D unclear. The CDR3 covers 14 residues. Between the trimmed V and J ends, which lost 0 bases and 1 base, there was a span of 6 bases. Germline V CDR1 and CDR2: MDHEN, SYDVKM. The CDR3, as DNA: TGTGCCAGCAGTTTATGGGGCAAGAACACTGAAGCTTTCTTT. It encodes CASSLWGKNTEAFF.

The V call is TRBV5-8, the J call TRBJ2-7, with TRBD1 identical over 8 bases. V shed 4 bases and J 4 bases; nucleotides not matched to a gene: 4. The CDR3 is 13 residues long. Per germline, CDR1 SGHTS and CDR2 YDEGEE. CDR3 nucleotides: TGTGCCAGCAGCAGGGGACAGGTGTACGAGCAGTACTTC. Residues: CASSRGQVYEQYF.

This clone occurred a few times. V is TRBV27 and J is TRBJ1-1; 7 bases map to TRBD1. Germline lookup yields CDR1 MNHEY and CDR2 SMNVEV (reference sequence). The CDR3 runs 13 residues. The V and J ends lost 6 bases and 6 bases, in that order; junction bases with no gene match: 7. The DNA of the CDR3 is TGTGCCAGCAGCCTGACAGGGAAGGCTGAAGCTTTCTTT. This codes for CASSLTGKAEAFF.

The chain recombines TRBV6-1 with TRBJ1-6; 12 nucleotides agree with TRBD1. Germline loops: CDR1 MNHNS, CDR2 SASEGT. The CDR3 is 16 residues long. V dropped 0 bases and J dropped 10; count of bases not matched to a gene: 4. The CDR3 DNA reads TGTGCCAGCAGTGAAGCGATGGGACAGGGGGCGTCACCCCTCCACTTT. It is translated as CASSEAMGQGASPLHF.